This record concerns one T cell receptor (beta chain) sequence. TCRdb's copy holds only in-frame clones and misses some; the assay was immunoSEQ multiplex PCR. In the table there are roughly 50,000 clones, less than 90% of which are singletons. V gave up 6 bases and J gave up 6 bases, with 3 bases separating them. The CDR3 loop spans 10 amino acids. Germline CDR1 MNHEY, CDR2 SVGAGI. These data come from a study of blood T cell repertoires in COVID-19. The sequence derives from a human donor in a cohort sampled during active COVID-19. The genes are TRBV6-5 and TRBJ2-1; no reliable D call. The sequencing sample was made of peripheral blood. The DNA for the CDR3 is TGTGCCAGCAGGAGCAATGAGCAGTTCTTC. It specifies CASRSNEQFF.